Listed here is a single T cell receptor (beta chain). Which antigen it targets is not known. Base qualities are not at hand, and no much larger clone is one base apart. The entry originates in a study of a mutant IDH1 vaccine in newly diagnosed glioma (dated by TCRdb to 2020 to 2022). Concerning the study at large: Vaccination was initiated 4-6 weeks after radiotherapy alone, or concurrently with temozolomide cycles in the chemotherapy-containing groups. Of the 30 to 35 treated patients, about 62% were male and approximately 38% were female, and a mean age of approximately 40 years was recorded. Peripheral blood was drawn at six visits: V03 (baseline), V05, V07, V10, V12 and V13. Prior to enrollment, patients had been given standard therapy consisting of radiotherapy alone, temozolomide alone, or radiochemotherapy with temozolomide, with the combination given to most patients. Longitudinal TCRB deep sequencing was performed for about two dozen treated patients wherever samples were available for exploratory analyses. The week-35 safety follow-up took place at visit V12, and the week-47 end of study took place at visit V13. Study-wide conclusions, independent of this receptor: According to the authors, sample limitations meant that analyses of patient blood samples could not be reproduced. No apparent relationship was observed between pseudoprogression and alterations in the top peripheral T cell clonotypes detected by TCRB sequencing. Selection of PBMC samples for TCRB deep sequencing was based on availability. Immune responses induced by the vaccine were seen in roughly 95% of patients across multiple MHC alleles.

The library was built by means of the immunoSEQ multiplex PCR assay. The hsTCRB Kit was used according to the manufacturer's protocol to amplify rearranged TCR beta chain sequences. Sequencing of TCRB libraries was carried out on an Illumina MiSeq. As for the original processing: The proprietary platform of the kit vendor was used for demultiplexing, trimming and gene mapping. In its TCRdb copy, this immuneACCESS table keeps in-frame sequences only and misses some clones. Where compared with another copy, unresolved V genes explain less than half of these, and the others have no known cause. That table gives V, J and clone size, and the DNA gave D and trimming. This sample has some 71,000 clones in its table, and around 87% of those were observed once. 1.5% to 2.5% of the sample goes to the ten largest clones. The time point label here, explained by the study, means: week 35, safety follow-up. Each vaccine dose, consisting of 300 ug of a 20-mer mutant IDH1 peptide in Montanide, was administered subcutaneously with topical imiquimod. Patients were given eight vaccinations, in weeks 1, 3, 5, 7, 11, 15, 19 and 23, which matched visits V03 through V10. Newly diagnosed WHO grade 3 or 4 IDH1-mutant astrocytomas showing loss of nuclear ATRX were present in the donors. The samples were drawn from NOA16, a multicentre, single-arm, open-label phase I trial in Germany that tested a mutant IDH1 peptide vaccine in humans for the first time. Genomic DNA for TCRB sequencing was extracted from EDTA blood using the DNeasy Blood and Tissue Kit.

This sequence originates from a man aged 30 to 45 with glioma. This sample comprised PBMCs, obtained from a glioma patient whose treatment included an IDH1 peptide vaccine.

The bases are TGTGCCAGCACCCTAGATCCCCAGGGGGTTGGGGCCAACGTCCTGACTTTC. It is translated as CASTLDPQGVGANVLTF. The V gene is TRBV28 and the J gene is TRBJ2-6; TRBD1 lines up with 7 middle nucleotides. Trimming removed 7 bases from V and 3 bases from J; the gene matches leave 12 bases unexplained. Per the germline V gene, MDHEN is the CDR1 and SYDVKM is the CDR2. From its cysteine to its phenylalanine, the CDR3 spans 17 amino acids. The DNA shown is the 51-base CDR3, in frame from base 1. Beyond the CDR3, the reference TRBV28 and TRBJ2-6 genes provide the residues; the full variable domain reads: DVKVTQSSRYLVKRTGEKVFLECVQDMDHENMFWYRQDPGLGLRLIYFSYDVKMKEKGDIPEGYSVSREKKERFSLILESASTNQTSMYLCASTLDPQGVGANVLTFGAGSRLTVL.